These 25 T cell receptor beta chains were sequenced from one sample in a study of T cell changes during pregnancy in multiple sclerosis. The repertoire was sequenced with immunoSEQ multiplex PCR; TCRdb's copy has only in-frame clones and lacks some. The table has about 56,000 clones, less than 95% seen once. The sequenced sample was peripheral blood, obtained in the first trimester of pregnancy. The receptors originated from a female donor in good health, enrolled as a control in a pregnancy study.

The CDR3 is CASSLAGRETQYF. CDR3 in DNA: TGTGCCAGCAGCTTAGCAGGGAGAGAGACCCAGTACTTC. The V call is TRBV7-9, the J call TRBJ2-5; TRBD2 might be the D (5 bases). Germline V lookup: CDR1 SEHNR, CDR2 FQNEAQ (reference sequence). The CDR3 is 13 residues long. The V end was cut by 0 bases, the J end by 4 bases, with 6 bases between.

The genes are TRBV2 and TRBJ1-6; 11 nucleotides match TRBD1. V shed 8 bases and J 6 bases; nucleotides not matched to a gene: 12. CDR1 and CDR2 (germline): SNHLY, FYNNEI. The CDR3 has 17 amino acids. The CDR3 coding sequence is TGTGCCAGCGGAGGTGGACAGGGGGCAAATCGTAATTCACCCCTCCACTTT. This translates into CASGGGQGANRNSPLHF.

The chain uses TRBV5-4 and TRBJ1-1; D remains ambiguous. The V gene's germline CDR1 is SGHNT and CDR2 YYREEE (reference sequence). CDR3 length: 14 amino acids. Trimming left V 0 bases short and J 0 bases short, with 6 bases between. CDR3 coding DNA: TGTGCCAGCAGCTTGGAGCTAGTGAACACTGAAGCTTTCTTT. This codes for CASSLELVNTEAFF.

This rearrangement joins TRBV5-6 to TRBJ2-4, with D possibly TRBD2 on 5 matching bases. The CDR3 spans 16 residues. Per the germline V gene, CDR1 is SGHDT and CDR2 is YYEEEE. V was trimmed by 0 bases and J by 4 bases, leaving 14 bases between them. CDR3 bases: TGTGCCAGCAGCTTGGTGGTCCTCGCGGGTAAAAACATTCAGTACTTC. Translated, it gives CASSLVVLAGKNIQYF.

CDR3 sequence reads: CASSPGMGAGSYGYTF. The CDR3 DNA reads TGTGCCAGCAGCCCTGGAATGGGGGCAGGGAGCTATGGCTACACCTTC. The gene calls are TRBV27 and TRBJ1-2; possible D gene TRBD1, 6 bases. V was shortened by 6 bases and J by 4 bases, with 21 bases between the two germline ends. Germline V gene sequence: CDR1 MNHEY, CDR2 SMNVEV (reference sequence). The CDR3 is made up of 16 amino acids.

This chain links TRBV5-6 with TRBJ2-1; tentative D call: TRBD1 (5 bases). This CDR3 contains 14 residues. V was trimmed by 0 bases and J by 5 bases, leaving 9 bases between them. CDR1 SGHDT and CDR2 YYEEEE come from the germline V gene. In DNA, the CDR3 is TGTGCCAGCAGCTTGGGGCAGGGCCACAATGAGCAGTTCTTC. It translates to CASSLGQGHNEQFF.

The J gene is TRBJ2-1, the V gene TRBV6-1; 12 bases are shared with TRBD1. The CDR3 runs to 13 residues. The V gene's germline CDR1 is MNHNS and CDR2 SASEGT. V shed 9 bases, J shed 7 bases, and the junction held 4 bases outside the gene matches. The chain's CDR3 is CASGTGGTNEQFF. The CDR3 DNA reads as TGTGCCAGTGGGACAGGGGGCACGAATGAGCAGTTCTTC.

This clone was seen just once. CDR3 sequence reads: CASSQGVRGFNNSPLHF. The DNA for the CDR3 is TGTGCCAGCAGCCAAGGGGTTCGGGGGTTCAATAATTCACCCCTCCACTTT. The chain combines TRBV14 with TRBJ1-6, with a weak D call TRBD1 (5 bases). Trimming left V 1 base short and J 5 bases short, with 15 bases between. CDR3 size: 17 residues. The germline gives CDR1 SGHDN, CDR2 FVKESK.

The chain is built from TRBV6-1 and TRBJ1-1; 7 nucleotides agree with TRBD1. This CDR3 is 15 amino acids long. The germline CDR1 and CDR2 sequences are MNHNS and SASEGT. V was pared by 3 bases and J by 6 bases, with 10 bases of the junction left unmatched. CDR3 protein: CASSDSADRVSEAFF. The DNA for the CDR3 is TGTGCCAGCAGTGATAGCGCCGACAGGGTTTCTGAAGCTTTCTTT.

The V call is TRBV6-4, the J call TRBJ2-2; 9 bases line up with TRBD2. The germline V gene encodes CDR1 MRHNA and CDR2 SNTAGT. The CDR3 is made up of 14 amino acids. With V trimmed by 7 bases and J by 6 bases, 6 bases remained unmatched. CDR3 nucleotides: TGTGCCAGCAAGCTAGCGGGAAATGCCGGGGAGCTGTTTTTT. It codes for CASKLAGNAGELFF.

The V and J genes are TRBV4-1 and TRBJ2-1; TRBD1 aligns across 7 bases. The germline V gene has CDR1 MGHRA and CDR2 YSYEKL. The ends lost 6 bases at V and 0 bases at J; junction bases unmatched: 2. The CDR3 is made up of 14 amino acids. CDR3 nucleotide sequence: TGCGCCAGCAGAAGACAGGGCTCCTACAATGAGCAGTTCTTC. Protein sequence: CASRRQGSYNEQFF.

This clone was found a few times. The chain has TRBV7-9 and TRBJ2-1; D remains ambiguous. This CDR3 region has 13 residues. Per the germline V gene, CDR1 is SEHNR and CDR2 is FQNEAQ (reference sequence). Between the trimmed V and J ends, which lost 1 base and 9 bases, there was a span of 10 bases. The CDR3 DNA sequence: TGTGCCAGCAGCTTAGACGCCCTAGGTGAGCAGTTCTTC. Its translation: CASSLDALGEQFF.

This clone appeared a single time. The rearrangement joins TRBV29-1 to TRBJ1-3; 7 positions match TRBD1. Germline CDR1 reads SQVTM; CDR2 reads ANQGSEA. This CDR3 has 15 amino acids. With V trimmed by 6 bases and J by 2 bases, 10 bases remained unmatched. In DNA form, the CDR3 reads TGCAGCGTAGAGACAGGGAATTTCGCTGGAAACACCATATATTTT. Translation: CSVETGNFAGNTIYF. The variable domain in full, with the rest retrieved from reference TRBV29-1 and TRBJ1-3, is SAVISQKPSRDICQRGTSLTIQCQVDSQVTMMFWYRQQPGQSLTLIATANQGSEATYESGFVIDKFPISRPNLTFSTLTVSNMSPEDSSIYLCSVETGNFAGNTIYFGEGSWLTVV.

In its sample, this clone was seen a few times. The chain is built from TRBV19 and TRBJ1-5, with D uncertain. V lost 4 bases and J lost 7, with 8 bases in between. Per the germline V gene, CDR1 is LNHDA and CDR2 is SQIVND (reference sequence). This CDR3 spans 12 amino acids. The CDR3 reads CASSKQPQPQHF. The DNA of the CDR3 is TGTGCCAGTAGTAAACAGCCCCAGCCCCAGCATTTT.

V usage is TRBV7-9 and J usage is TRBJ1-6; D is unclear. The CDR3 is made up of 13 amino acids. V was cut by 4 bases and J by 15 bases, with 16 bases left in between. CDR1 is SEHNR, CDR2 FQNEAQ, per germline (reference sequence). The CDR3: CASSSPDGEVLHF. CDR3 DNA: TGTGCCAGCAGCTCCCCGGATGGGGAGGTCCTCCACTTT. Variable domain in full (rest from reference TRBV7-9 and TRBJ1-6): DTGVSQNPRHKITKRGQNVTFRCDPISEHNRLYWYRQTLGQGPEFLTYFQNEAQLEKSRLLSDRFSAERPKGSFSTLEIQRTEQGDSAMYLCASSSPDGEVLHFGNGTRLTVT.

The rearrangement joins TRBV6-5 to TRBJ2-1; 13 bases are shared with TRBD2. V lost 6 bases and J lost 6; bases outside the gene matches: 5. CDR3 length: 15 amino acids. In germline, CDR1 is MNHEY, CDR2 SVGAGI. The CDR3 region is CASSQLAGGANEQFF. The CDR3 coding sequence is TGTGCCAGCAGCCAACTAGCGGGAGGGGCCAATGAGCAGTTCTTC.

This CDR3 is CASSLRAGGVYEQYF. CDR3 bases: TGTGCCAGCAGTTTAAGGGCAGGGGGAGTCTACGAGCAGTACTTC. The chain joins TRBV27 to TRBJ2-7; 7 bases agree with TRBD1. The CDR3 is made up of 15 amino acids. Germline loops: CDR1 MNHEY, CDR2 SMNVEV (reference sequence). V shed 2 bases and J 3 bases; nucleotides not matched to a gene: 7.

This clone was picked up one time. The gene calls are TRBV6-6 and TRBJ2-5, with D unclear. CDR3 size: 16 residues. Trimming removed 0 bases at V and 1 base at J, with 12 bases between. The germline CDR1 and CDR2 sequences are MNHNY and SVGAGI (reference sequence). The CDR3 DNA is TGTGCCAGCAGTTACTCGGTGGGCAGCTTCCAAGAGACCCAGTACTTC. This sequence encodes CASSYSVGSFQETQYF.

The chain recombines TRBV5-4 with TRBJ2-3; 8 bases match TRBD2. Germline V gene lookup returns CDR1 SGHNT and CDR2 YYREEE (reference sequence). Unmatched junction bases numbered 7, after V lost 4 bases and J lost 3 bases. This CDR3 is 15 amino acids long. The CDR3 protein is CASSGKERGTDTQYF. The CDR3 DNA reads as TGTGCCAGCAGCGGCAAAGAGCGGGGGACAGATACGCAGTATTTT.

This chain connects TRBV15 to TRBJ1-4; TRBD1 matches 7 bases. This CDR3 is built from 14 residues. The trim removed 5 bases at V and 5 bases at J, leaving 5 bases unmatched. Germline V gene lookup returns CDR1 LNHNV and CDR2 YYDKDF (reference sequence). The CDR3: CATSLDRANEKLFF. The CDR3 bases are TGTGCCACCAGCCTAGACAGGGCAAATGAAAAACTGTTTTTT.

This rearrangement joins TRBV11-2 to TRBJ1-2; TRBD1 matches at 8 bases. The ends lost 4 bases at V and 5 bases at J; junction bases unmatched: 18. Germline CDR1 is SGHAT and CDR2 is FQNNGV. The CDR3 is made up of 18 amino acids. CDR3: CASSWKRGAGGHPYGYTF. The CDR3 coding sequence is TGTGCCAGCAGCTGGAAGAGGGGAGCAGGGGGCCATCCTTATGGCTACACCTTC.

This chain joins TRBV27 and TRBJ2-7; the match to TRBD2 covers 7 bases. In germline, CDR1 is MNHEY, CDR2 SMNVEV (reference sequence). The J segment lost 4 bases and the V segment lost 6 bases, leaving 6 bases of the junction unmatched. This CDR3 is 13 amino acids long. For the CDR3, the DNA is TGTGCCAGCAGCCCGACTAGCAGATACGAGCAGTACTTC. Translating gives CASSPTSRYEQYF.

The J gene is TRBJ2-2, the V gene TRBV19; 10 nucleotides align to TRBD2. Germline loops: CDR1 LNHDA, CDR2 SQIVND (reference sequence). V trimming: 5 bases; J trimming: 7 bases; junction bases outside the gene matches: 10. The CDR3 consists of 16 residues. DNA of the CDR3: TGTGCCAGTAGTGTTTTAGCGGGAGGTGGGGTCGGGGAGCTGTTTTTT. Protein: CASSVLAGGGVGELFF.

The chain carries TRBV7-2 and TRBJ2-1, with D possibly TRBD1 on 7 matching bases. CDR3 length: 19 amino acids. V lost 5 bases and J lost 6, with 29 bases in between. The germline V gene encodes CDR1 SGHTA and CDR2 FQGNSA. DNA for the CDR3: TGTGCCAGCAGCACAAAGCGCGGCGGGATCCTCCAGGGGGGCAATGAGCAGTTCTTC. This sequence encodes CASSTKRGGILQGGNEQFF.

The chain links TRBV5-1 to TRBJ2-1, with 11 bases aligning to TRBD2. The CDR3 is made up of 16 amino acids. The V and J ends lost 2 bases and 8 bases, in that order; junction bases with no gene match: 9. CDR1 is SGHRS and CDR2 is YFSETQ in the germline V gene. The chain's CDR3 is CASSFRLAGTGDEQFF. The CDR3 nucleotides are TGCGCCAGCAGCTTCCGACTAGCGGGGACGGGGGATGAGCAGTTCTTC.